The 10 T cell receptor beta chains below were found in one sample sequenced in a study of shared clonotypes between healthy human individuals. TCRdb's table, derived via immunoSEQ multiplex PCR, lists solely in-frame clones and lacks some. The profile shows about 2.4 million clones, approximately 93% of them singletons. The material sequenced was naive CD4+ T cells from PBMCs. Documented subset: CD45RA+ positively selected. Receptors were obtained from a man between 18 and 35 years old in good health. Some clones in this sample may be carry-over from other donors' samples.

The chain links TRBV28 to TRBJ2-1; 7 bases fit TRBD1. The CDR3 is 17 amino acids. The junction had 11 bases not matched to a gene; V was cut back by 2 bases and J by 4 bases. Per the germline V gene, CDR1 is MDHEN and CDR2 is SYDVKM. CDR3 nucleotides: TGTGCCAGCAGTTTAGGCGGCCCCCTGGGACAGTACAATGAGCAGTTCTTC. Protein: CASSLGGPLGQYNEQFF.

Worth noting for this clone: The same CDR3 also results from other DNA sequences found in this sample. This rearrangement joins TRBV7-2 to TRBJ2-1; D not resolved. The CDR3 is 12 amino acids. Germline CDR1 is SGHTA and CDR2 is FQGNSA. Trimming stripped 2 bases from V and 4 bases from J, with 3 bases between. CDR3 in DNA: TGTGCCAGCAGCTTACGATACAATGAGCAGTTCTTC. Translated, it gives CASSLRYNEQFF. Full variable domain (remainder filled in from reference TRBV7-2 and TRBJ2-1): GAGVSQSPSNKVTEKGKDVELRCDPISGHTALYWYRQSLGQGLEFLIYFQGNSAPDKSGLPSDRFSAERTGGSVSTLTIQRTQQEDSAVYLCASSLRYNEQFFGPGTRLTVL.

This chain links TRBV19 with TRBJ1-1, with 9 nucleotides matching TRBD1. Losses at the gene ends were 4 bases for V and 1 base for J; bases not matched to a gene: 4. The CDR3 runs 15 residues. Germline V gives CDR1 LNHDA, CDR2 SQIVND (reference sequence). CDR3 sequence reads: CASSRPGQGNTEAFF. CDR3 nucleotides: TGTGCCAGTAGTAGGCCGGGACAGGGGAACACTGAAGCTTTCTTT. The complete variable domain, with remaining parts taken from reference TRBV19 and TRBJ1-1, reads DGGITQSPKYLFRKEGQNVTLSCEQNLNHDAMYWYRQDPGQGLRLIYYSQIVNDFQKGDIAEGYSVSREKKESFPLTVTSAQKNPTAFYLCASSRPGQGNTEAFFGQGTRLTVV.

The chain is built from TRBV4-1 and TRBJ2-7; TRBD1 is a possible D gene (6 bases). This CDR3 is 15 amino acids long. Looked up from germline, CDR1 is MGHRA and CDR2 is YSYEKL. V lost 1 base and J 3 bases, leaving 13 bases between the germline ends. CDR3 DNA sequence: TGCGCCAGCAGCCAAGGGACAGCGATGAACTACGAGCAGTACTTC. Translating it yields CASSQGTAMNYEQYF.

V and J are TRBV27 and TRBJ2-1; D might be TRBD1 (5 bases). This CDR3 is built from 14 residues. Germline CDR1 is MNHEY and CDR2 is SMNVEV (reference sequence). With 4 bases removed from V and 5 bases from J, the gap between germline ends came to 12 bases. The CDR3 reads CASSSVRENNEQFF. In nucleotides, the CDR3 is TGTGCCAGCAGTTCAGTCAGGGAAAACAATGAGCAGTTCTTC.

The V and J genes are TRBV4-1 and TRBJ2-3; 14 nucleotides line up with TRBD2. The CDR3 is 18 residues long. Germline loops: CDR1 MGHRA, CDR2 YSYEKL. The trim removed 0 bases at V and 5 bases at J, leaving 7 bases unmatched. This CDR3 reads CASSQETGTSGRRDTQYF. CDR3 DNA: TGCGCCAGCAGCCAAGAGACAGGGACTAGCGGGAGAAGAGATACGCAGTATTTT.

The chain carries TRBV6-6 and TRBJ2-1, with 10 nucleotides matching TRBD1. The junction had 16 bases not matched to a gene; V was cut back by 11 bases and J by 6 bases. Germline CDR1 reads MNHNY; CDR2 reads SVGAGI (reference sequence). The CDR3 loop spans 16 amino acids. CDR3 amino acids: CAADPSRTGGFNEQFF. DNA for the CDR3: TGTGCCGCCGACCCCTCCAGGACAGGGGGATTCAATGAGCAGTTCTTC.

The CDR3 DNA sequence: TGCAGTGCTAGAGAGGACAATGAGCAGTTCTTC. This translates into CSAREDNEQFF. The chain has TRBV20-1 and TRBJ2-1; D gene unclear. CDR1 and CDR2 (germline): DFQATT, SNEGSKA (reference sequence). The CDR3 totals 11 residues. The ends were cut back, 0 bases at V and 5 bases at J, with 2 bases in the middle.

V gene TRBV19 combines with J gene TRBJ2-7; D might be TRBD2 (6 bases). V was cut by 5 bases and J by 4 bases, with 18 bases left in between. The CDR3 runs 15 residues. Per the germline V gene, CDR1 is LNHDA and CDR2 is SQIVND (reference sequence). This CDR3 reads CASSLAPGGGYEQYF. CDR3 nucleotides: TGTGCCAGTAGTCTGGCTCCTGGGGGAGGATACGAGCAGTACTTC. The variable domain in full, completed from reference TRBV19 and TRBJ2-7, reads DGGITQSPKYLFRKEGQNVTLSCEQNLNHDAMYWYRQDPGQGLRLIYYSQIVNDFQKGDIAEGYSVSREKKESFPLTVTSAQKNPTAFYLCASSLAPGGGYEQYFGPGTRLTVT.

This clone is a singleton in its sample. Other DNA sequences from this sample encode an identical CDR3 as well. This chain joins TRBV11-2 and TRBJ2-5; unclear D gene. The CDR3 has 14 residues. The germline V gene has CDR1 SGHAT and CDR2 FQNNGV. V was pared by 1 base and J by 2 bases, with 8 bases between. The CDR3 bases are TGTGCCAGCAGCTTAGTCCTCCCTCAAGAGACCCAGTACTTC. Its protein product is CASSLVLPQETQYF.